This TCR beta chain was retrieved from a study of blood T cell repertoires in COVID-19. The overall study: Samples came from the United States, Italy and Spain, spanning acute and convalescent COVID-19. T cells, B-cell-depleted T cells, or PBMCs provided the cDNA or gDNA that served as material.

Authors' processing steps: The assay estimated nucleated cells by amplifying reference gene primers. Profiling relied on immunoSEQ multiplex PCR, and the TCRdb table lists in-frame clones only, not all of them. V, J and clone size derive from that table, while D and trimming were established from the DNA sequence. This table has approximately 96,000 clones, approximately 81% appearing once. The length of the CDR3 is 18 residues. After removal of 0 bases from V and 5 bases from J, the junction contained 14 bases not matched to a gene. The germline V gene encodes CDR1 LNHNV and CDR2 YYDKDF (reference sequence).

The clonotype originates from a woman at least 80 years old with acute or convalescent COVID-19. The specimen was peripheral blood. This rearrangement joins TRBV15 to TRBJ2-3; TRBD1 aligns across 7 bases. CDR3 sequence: CATSRDFNRGSRVDTQYF. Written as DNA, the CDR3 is TGTGCCACCAGCAGAGATTTTAACAGGGGAAGTAGGGTAGATACGCAGTATTTT.